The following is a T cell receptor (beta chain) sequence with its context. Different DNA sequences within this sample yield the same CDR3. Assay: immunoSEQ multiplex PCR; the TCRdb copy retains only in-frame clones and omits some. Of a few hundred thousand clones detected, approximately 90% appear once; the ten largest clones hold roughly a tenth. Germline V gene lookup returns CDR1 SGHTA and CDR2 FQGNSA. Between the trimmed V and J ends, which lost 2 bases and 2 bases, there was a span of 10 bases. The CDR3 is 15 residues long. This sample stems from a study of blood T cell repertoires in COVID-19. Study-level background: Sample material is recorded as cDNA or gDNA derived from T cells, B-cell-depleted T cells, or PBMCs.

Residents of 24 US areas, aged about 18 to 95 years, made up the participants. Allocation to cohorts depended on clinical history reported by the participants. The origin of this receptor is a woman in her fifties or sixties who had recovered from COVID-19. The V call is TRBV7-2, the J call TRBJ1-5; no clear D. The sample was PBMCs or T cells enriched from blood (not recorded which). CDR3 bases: TGTGCCAGCAGCTTAATCGGTGAGGGCAATCAGCCCCAGCATTTT. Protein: CASSLIGEGNQPQHF.